A selection of T cell receptor beta chains follows, all from one sample in a study of blood T cell repertoires in COVID-19. Clones were read by immunoSEQ multiplex PCR, and TCRdb kept only the in-frame ones, dropping some. The sample has about 63,000 clones; over 70% are singletons. Sequencing was carried out using peripheral blood. These receptors were taken from a man aged 45 to 65 with active COVID-19. CDR3s include the opening cysteine and the closing phenylalanine or tryptophan. The D gene is left open where the match is weak. Clone sizes are given selectively: once, few, many, or a class where the clone is expanded.

TRBJ2-7 | TRBV30 | - | - | TGTGCCTGGAGTCTGTGGCGGAGCTCCTACGAGCAGTACTTC | CAWSLWRSSYEQYF
TRBJ2-2 | TRBV7-2 | - | - | TGTGCCAGCAGCTTCCTACCCATTACAGACACCGGGGAGCTGTTTTTT | CASSFLPITDTGELFF
TRBJ2-1 | TRBV7-2 | - | once | TGTGCCAGCAGCTTTGACTTGGCCTCCGAGCAGTTCTTC | CASSFDLASEQFF
TRBJ1-2 | TRBV2 | TRBD1 | - | TGTGCCAGCACAGGGGACAGCTATGGCTACACCTTC | CASTGDSYGYTF
TRBJ2-1 | TRBV6-5 | TRBD2 | - | TGTGCCAGCAGTTATCCCGGACTAGCTGGCGAGCAGTTCTTC | CASSYPGLAGEQFF
TRBJ1-1 | TRBV7-9 | - | - | TGTGCCAGCAGCCTTGTCGGCGGCAACACTGAAGCTTTCTTT | CASSLVGGNTEAFF
TRBJ2-5 | TRBV5-1 | TRBD1 | - | TGCGCCAGCAGCCCGGGACAGGGCAACCAAGAGACCCAGTACTTC | CASSPGQGNQETQYF
TRBJ2-3 | TRBV28 | TRBD1 | - | TGTGCCAGCAGTTCTTACAGGGGGCGGACAGATACGCAGTATTTT | CASSSYRGRTDTQYF
TRBJ2-5 | TRBV6-2/TRBV6-3 | - | - | TGTGCCAGCAGTTACTCGACCGGGGACCAAGAGACCCAGTACTTC | CASSYSTGDQETQYF
TRBJ2-2 | TRBV24-1 | - | once | TGTGCCACCAGTGCGTGGGGTAAGGGGGCCGGGGAGCTGTTTTTT | CATSAWGKGAGELFF
TRBJ2-5 | TRBV9 | - | - | TGTGCCAGCAGCGTAGAAGGGAGGCCCACTCAAGAGACCCAGTACTTC | CASSVEGRPTQETQYF
TRBJ2-1 | TRBV7-9 | TRBD2 | - | TGTGCCAGCAGCTTAGCCAGCGGGAGGGAGTGGAATGAGCAGTTCTTC | CASSLASGREWNEQFF
TRBJ2-3 | TRBV13 | TRBD1 | - | TGTGCCAGCAGCCTACGGGGACAGGGGGCTTCAGATACGCAGTATTTT | CASSLRGQGASDTQYF
TRBJ2-7 | TRBV27 | TRBD2 | - | TGTGCCAGCAGTTTACTAGCGGACTACGAGCAGTACTTC | CASSLLADYEQYF
TRBJ2-1 | TRBV7-2 | - | - | TGTGCCAGCACCCTCGGGGGATCGAGGTCCTACAATGAGCAGTTCTTC | CASTLGGSRSYNEQFF
TRBJ2-5 | TRBV7-2 | - | - | TGTGCCAGCAGCTTACGTCCAGGAGAGACCCAGTACTTC | CASSLRPGETQYF
TRBJ1-1 | TRBV2 | - | - | TGTGCCAGCAGTGAAGTGGGGGGGAATAGACGAGCTTTCTTT | CASSEVGGNRRAFF
TRBJ2-7 | TRBV27 | TRBD2 | - | TGTGCCGCGGGAGAGGCCTACGAGCAGTACTTC | CAAGEAYEQYF
TRBJ1-2 | TRBV6-5 | TRBD1 | once | TGTGCCAGCAGTCTGACAGGGGACTATGGCTACACCTTC | CASSLTGDYGYTF
TRBJ1-4 | TRBV6-5 | TRBD1 | - | TGTGCCAGCAGCGACACAGGGGGCGTGGGTGAAAAACTGTTTTTT | CASSDTGGVGEKLFF
TRBJ1-1 | TRBV27 | - | many | TGTGCCAGCAGCAGGACAAAAACTTTGAACACTGAAGCTTTCTTT | CASSRTKTLNTEAFF
TRBJ1-1 | TRBV18 | - | - | TGTGCCAGCTCACCGCGGGAGATCCTAGCTGGCACTGAAGCTTTCTTT | CASSPREILAGTEAFF
TRBJ2-1 | TRBV12-5 | TRBD1 | - | TGTGCTAGTGGTCTCCTAGGCGGACAGGGCGAGTTCTTC | CASGLLGGQGEFF
TRBJ1-4 | TRBV5-1 | - | - | TGCGCCAGCAGCGTGACAGGAACTAATGAAAAACTGTTTTTT | CASSVTGTNEKLFF
TRBJ2-2 | TRBV7-3 | - | few | TGTGCCAGCAGCTTACCGGGAGGGGAGCTGTTTTTT | CASSLPGGELFF
TRBJ2-2 | TRBV7-3 | TRBD2 | few | TGTGCCAGCAGCTTCACTAGCGGGATCTCCCAGGACGGGGAGCTGTTTTTT | CASSFTSGISQDGELFF
TRBJ2-4 | TRBV4-3 | - | - | TGCGCCAGCAGCCAAGTCGTGGGGAGCATAGCCAAAAACATTCAGTACTTC | CASSQVVGSIAKNIQYF
TRBJ1-1 | TRBV27 | - | once | TGTGCCAGCAGTTTTTCAATGAACACTGAAGCTTTCTTT | CASSFSMNTEAFF
TRBJ1-5 | TRBV7-9 | - | once | TGTGCCAGCAGCCCGCAACAGAGCCCCTCGGCCCAGCATTTT | CASSPQQSPSAQHF
TRBJ1-4 | TRBV5-6 | - | - | TGTGCCAGCAGCTCCCTTAATGAAAAACTGTTTTTT | CASSSLNEKLFF
TRBJ2-7 | TRBV6-2/TRBV6-3 | - | - | TGTGCCAGCAGTTACTCATCGGTCTACGAGCAGTACTTC | CASSYSSVYEQYF
TRBJ2-1 | TRBV3-1/TRBV3-2 | TRBD2 | - | TGTGCCAGCAGCCAATATGGGACTAGCGTCTACGTTGAGCAGTTCTTC | CASSQYGTSVYVEQFF
TRBJ2-2 | TRBV5-8 | TRBD1 | - | TGTGCCAGCAGCTTGTCCGGGACAGGGGTGACCGGGGAGCTGTTTTTT | CASSLSGTGVTGELFF
TRBJ1-2 | TRBV2 | - | - | TGTGCCAGCAGTGATGGCGGGGCCCAATTCTATGGCTACACCTTC | CASSDGGAQFYGYTF
TRBJ2-1 | TRBV24-1 | - | - | TGTGCCACCAAGGCGTCAGGGGTGTCGAATGAGCAGTTCTTC | CATKASGVSNEQFF
TRBJ2-1 | TRBV4-1 | - | - | TGCGCCAGCAGCTCAGGGGGCGGGAGTGCTAGCTCCTACAATGAGCAGTTCTTC | CASSSGGGSASSYNEQFF
TRBJ1-2 | TRBV30 | TRBD1 | - | TGTGCCTCCGAGGAGGGGGCGCTTCATGGCTACACCTTC | CASEEGALHGYTF
TRBJ2-3 | TRBV9 | - | once | TGTGCCAGCAGCGTTGCCCAGGTTGGCACAGATACGCAGTATTTT | CASSVAQVGTDTQYF
TRBJ2-7 | TRBV5-4 | - | - | TGTGCCAGCAGCTTGCCCGACAGAACCACCTACGAGCAGTACTTC | CASSLPDRTTYEQYF
TRBJ2-7 | TRBV7-8 | TRBD2 | - | TGTGCCAGCAGCTTAGAAGCGGGAGTAGGTGAGCAGTACTTC | CASSLEAGVGEQYF
TRBJ1-6 | TRBV6-1 | - | once | TGTGCCAGCAGTGAGACAGGTCCCTCTTCACCCCTCCACTTT | CASSETGPSSPLHF
TRBJ2-1 | TRBV5-1 | - | - | TGCGCCAGCAAAGAGGGAGATGGTTACAATGAGCAGTTCTTC | CASKEGDGYNEQFF
TRBJ2-1 | TRBV11-2 | - | - | TGTGCCAGCAGGGGCCGAAGTAAGCAGTTCTTC | CASRGRSKQFF
TRBJ2-3 | TRBV5-1 | TRBD2 | few | TGCGCCAGCAGCTTCCTGGGCGGGAGGGCCACAGATACGCAGTATTTT | CASSFLGGRATDTQYF
TRBJ2-3 | TRBV27 | TRBD1 | - | TGTGCCAGCAGCCGGACAGGGGGCAAAGATACGCAGTATTTT | CASSRTGGKDTQYF
TRBJ2-2 | TRBV27 | TRBD2 | - | TGTGCCAGCAGTTTGAGTTCTAGCGGGAGGGGTAACGGGGAGCTGTTTTTT | CASSLSSSGRGNGELFF
TRBJ1-6 | TRBV28 | - | - | TGTGCCAGCAGTTTATTGCAGGGAAACCTCCACTTT | CASSLLQGNLHF
TRBJ1-2 | TRBV4-1 | - | - | TGCGCCAGCAGCCAAGATCGCAGGAACGTAGGCTACACCTTC | CASSQDRRNVGYTF
TRBJ2-1 | TRBV6-2/TRBV6-3 | TRBD2 | - | TGTGCCAGCAGTTACAGGCGGGGGGCTACGTTCTTC | CASSYRRGATFF
TRBJ1-6 | TRBV28 | TRBD1 | - | TGTGCCAGCAGGGTGTCGACAGGGAATAATTCACCCCTCCACTTT | CASRVSTGNNSPLHF
TRBJ1-5 | TRBV19 | TRBD1 | - | TGTGCCAGCGTACAGGGGGCGGGTCAGCCCCAGCATTTT | CASVQGAGQPQHF
TRBJ2-7 | TRBV18 | - | once | TGTGCCAGCTCACCACCGGGCGGGCCAGGGCAGTACTTC | CASSPPGGPGQYF
TRBJ2-7 | TRBV18 | TRBD1 | - | TGTGCCAGCTCACTAGGACAGGGGTACGAGCAGTACTTC | CASSLGQGYEQYF
TRBJ2-7 | TRBV30 | - | - | TGTGCCTGCACCCAGGGGCATGGGTCCTACGAGCAGTACTTC | CACTQGHGSYEQYF
TRBJ2-3 | TRBV19 | - | - | TGTGCCAGTAGTCAGAAGTCGGGTACGCAGTATTTT | CASSQKSGTQYF
TRBJ2-1 | TRBV5-4 | - | - | TGTGCCAGCAGCTTGGGGGGGCTGACGAACAATGAGCAGTTCTTC | CASSLGGLTNNEQFF
TRBJ2-2 | TRBV5-4 | TRBD2 | once | TGTGCCAGCAGCCCGGTGGGACTAGCGGGAGGCGCCGGGGAGCTGTTTTTT | CASSPVGLAGGAGELFF
TRBJ2-7 | TRBV5-4 | TRBD1 | - | TGTGCCAGCAGCCCGCCGGGACAGAGCCCCTACGAGCAGTACTTC | CASSPPGQSPYEQYF
TRBJ2-2 | TRBV11-3 | - | - | TGTGCCAGCAGCAAGAGGGACTGGAACACCGGGGAGCTGTTTTTT | CASSKRDWNTGELFF
TRBJ1-1 | TRBV10-1 | - | few | TGCGCCAGCAGCCCCTCCAAGGGGCTCACTGAAGCTTTCTTT | CASSPSKGLTEAFF